This T cell receptor (beta chain) was sequenced during a study of T cell repertoires in cytomegalovirus infection. Study information: Newly reported HLA-C-restricted and thoroughly characterized HLA-B-restricted CMV epitopes were employed. CMV infection together with matching HLA type was indicated by public TCR beta signatures. Regarding the study as a whole: In two of eight donors, the top clonotype was HLA-C-restricted CMV-specific.

About this clonotype itself: As yet, its antigen is unknown.

Each CDR3 protein is one row after TCRdb ran MiXCR on the reads. The sample shows some 940,000 distinct CDR3 sequences, 30% to 40% of them seen only once. Germline-derived CDR1 and CDR2 are SGHRS and YFSETQ. Trimming took off 1 base at V and 5 bases at J, with 12 bases between the two ends. This CDR3 spans 15 amino acids. Specimen: cultured CD8+ T cells from PBMCs, collected from culture after CMV antigen stimulation. This clonotype was sampled from a human donor in good health (CMV status not recorded). Some clones in this sample may be carry-over from other donors' samples. This rearrangement joins TRBV5-1 to TRBJ2-2, with TRBD2 as a possible D gene (5 bases). The CDR3 spells CASSLIGSWTGELFF. CDR3 DNA sequence: TGCGCCAGCAGCTTGATAGGGAGTTGGACCGGGGAGCTGTTTTTT. The full variable domain, completed using reference TRBV5-1 and TRBJ2-2, is KAGVTQTPRYLIKTRGQQVTLSCSPISGHRSVSWYQQTPGQGLQFLFEYFSETQRNKGNFPGRFSGRQFSNSRSEMNVSTLELGDSALYLCASSLIGSWTGELFFGEGSRLTVL.